This TCR beta chain stems from a study of Ad26.COV2.S vaccination and SARS-CoV-2 variants. CDR1 and CDR2 from the germline V gene are LGHDT and YNNKEL (reference sequence). J was trimmed by 6 bases and V by 2 bases; bases with no gene match: 6. The CDR3 consists of 16 residues. Treatment described: 15 to 20 received Ad26.COV2.S at low or high dose, single or two shots; a few received placebo; per-sample allocation not given. Samples were taken on day 63 after the first vaccine or placebo injection. The table came from immunoSEQ multiplex PCR; TCRdb's copy has only in-frame clones and leaves some out. The profile shows about 370,000 clones, 88% of them singletons.

The chain has TRBV3-1 (or the pseudogene TRBV3-2) and TRBJ2-1, with 11 bases lining up with TRBD1. This TCR was recovered from a person between 18 and 59 years old who received the Ad26.COV2.S COVID-19 vaccine or a placebo. This material consisted of peripheral blood, taken in a trial of Ad26.COV2.S vaccine versus placebo. CDR3 coding DNA: TGTGCCAGCAGCCAAAATACCGGGACAGGGGGCAATGAGCAGTTCTTC. As protein: CASSQNTGTGGNEQFF.